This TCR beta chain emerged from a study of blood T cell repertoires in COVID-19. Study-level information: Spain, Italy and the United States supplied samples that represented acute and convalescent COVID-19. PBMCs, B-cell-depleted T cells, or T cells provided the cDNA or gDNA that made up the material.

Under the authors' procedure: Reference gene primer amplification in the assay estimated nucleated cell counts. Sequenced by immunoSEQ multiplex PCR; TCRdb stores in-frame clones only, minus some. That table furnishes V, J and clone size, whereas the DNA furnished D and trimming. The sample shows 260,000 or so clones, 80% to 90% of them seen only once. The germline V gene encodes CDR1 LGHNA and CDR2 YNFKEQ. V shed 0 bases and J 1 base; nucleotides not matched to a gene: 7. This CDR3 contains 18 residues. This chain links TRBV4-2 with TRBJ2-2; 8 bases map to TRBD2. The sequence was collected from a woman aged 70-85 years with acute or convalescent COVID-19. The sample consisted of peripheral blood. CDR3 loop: CASSQDRGAGENTGELFF. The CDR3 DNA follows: TGTGCCAGCAGCCAAGATCGAGGAGCGGGGGAGAACACCGGGGAGCTGTTTTTT.